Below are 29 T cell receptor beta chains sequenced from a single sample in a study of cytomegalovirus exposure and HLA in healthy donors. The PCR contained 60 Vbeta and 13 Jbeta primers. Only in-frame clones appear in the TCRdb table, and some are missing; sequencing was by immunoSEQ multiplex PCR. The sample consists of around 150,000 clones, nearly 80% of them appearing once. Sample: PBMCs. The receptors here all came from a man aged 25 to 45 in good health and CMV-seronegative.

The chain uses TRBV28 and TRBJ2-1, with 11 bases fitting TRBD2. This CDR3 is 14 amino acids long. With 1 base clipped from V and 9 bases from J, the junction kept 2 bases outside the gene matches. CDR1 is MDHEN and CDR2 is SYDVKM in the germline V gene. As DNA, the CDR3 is TGTGCCAGCAGTTTATCCGGGACTAGCGGTGAGCAGTTCTTC. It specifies CASSLSGTSGEQFF.

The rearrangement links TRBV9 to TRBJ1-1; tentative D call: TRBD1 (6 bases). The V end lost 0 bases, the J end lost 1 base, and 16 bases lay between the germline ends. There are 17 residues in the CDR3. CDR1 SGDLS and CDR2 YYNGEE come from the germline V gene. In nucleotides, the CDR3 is TGTGCCAGCAGCGTAGAGGGGGGGAACAGGCCGAACACTGAAGCTTTCTTT. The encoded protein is CASSVEGGNRPNTEAFF.

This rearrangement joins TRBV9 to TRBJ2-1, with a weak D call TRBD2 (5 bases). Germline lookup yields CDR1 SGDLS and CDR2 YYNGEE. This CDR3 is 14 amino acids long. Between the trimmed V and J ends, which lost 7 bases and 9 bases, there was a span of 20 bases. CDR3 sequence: CASDRSGSHVEQFF. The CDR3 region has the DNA TGTGCCAGCGATCGGAGCGGAAGTCATGTTGAGCAGTTCTTC.

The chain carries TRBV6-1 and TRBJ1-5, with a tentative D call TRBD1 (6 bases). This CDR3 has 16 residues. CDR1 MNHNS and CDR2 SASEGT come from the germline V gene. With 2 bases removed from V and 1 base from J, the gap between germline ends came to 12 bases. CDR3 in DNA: TGTGCCAGCAGTGAACATGGGGGCGCGAGCAATCAGCCCCAGCATTTT. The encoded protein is CASSEHGGASNQPQHF.

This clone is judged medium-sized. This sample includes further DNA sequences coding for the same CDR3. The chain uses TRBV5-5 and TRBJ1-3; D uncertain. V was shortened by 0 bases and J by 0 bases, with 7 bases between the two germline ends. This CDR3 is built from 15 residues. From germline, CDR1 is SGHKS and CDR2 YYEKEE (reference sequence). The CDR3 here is CASSLVPGSGNTIYF. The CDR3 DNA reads TGTGCCAGCAGCTTGGTCCCCGGCTCTGGAAACACCATATATTTT.

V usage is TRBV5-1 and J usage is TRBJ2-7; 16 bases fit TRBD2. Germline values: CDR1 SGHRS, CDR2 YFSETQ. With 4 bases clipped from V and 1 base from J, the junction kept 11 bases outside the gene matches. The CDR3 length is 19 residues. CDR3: CASSPGLAGGPIGSYEQYF. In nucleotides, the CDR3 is TGCGCCAGCAGCCCGGGACTAGCGGGAGGGCCAATAGGGTCCTACGAGCAGTACTTC.

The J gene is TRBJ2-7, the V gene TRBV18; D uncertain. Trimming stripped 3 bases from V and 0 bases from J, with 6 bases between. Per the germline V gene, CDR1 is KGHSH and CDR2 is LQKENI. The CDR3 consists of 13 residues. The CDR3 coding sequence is TGTGCCAGCTCACCGTACAGCTCCTACGAGCAGTACTTC. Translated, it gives CASSPYSSYEQYF.

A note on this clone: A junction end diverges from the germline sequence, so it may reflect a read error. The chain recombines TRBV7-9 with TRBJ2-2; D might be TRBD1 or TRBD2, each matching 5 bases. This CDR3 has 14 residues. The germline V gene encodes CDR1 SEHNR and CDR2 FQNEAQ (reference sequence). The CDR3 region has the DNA TGTGCCAGCACCTTACTAGGGGCTGACGGGGAGCTGTTTTTT. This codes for CASTLLGADGELFF. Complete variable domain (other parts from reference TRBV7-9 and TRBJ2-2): DTGVSQNPRHKITKRGQNVTFRCDPISEHNRLYWYRQTLGQGPEFLTYFQNEAQLEKSRLLSDRFSAERPKGSFSTLEIQRTEQGDSAMYLCASTLLGADGELFFGEGSRLTVL.

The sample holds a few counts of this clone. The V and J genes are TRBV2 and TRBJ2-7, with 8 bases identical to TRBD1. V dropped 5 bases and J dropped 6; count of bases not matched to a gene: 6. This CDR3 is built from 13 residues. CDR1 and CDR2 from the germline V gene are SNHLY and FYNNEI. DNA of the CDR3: TGTGCCAGCAGTTTGGACAGGGCCTCCGAGCAGTACTTC. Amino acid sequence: CASSLDRASEQYF.

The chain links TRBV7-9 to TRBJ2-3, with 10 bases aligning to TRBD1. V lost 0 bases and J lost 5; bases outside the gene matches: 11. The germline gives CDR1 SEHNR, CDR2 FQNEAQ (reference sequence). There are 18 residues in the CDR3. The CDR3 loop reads CASSLAQRTGGAGDTQYF. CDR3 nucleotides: TGTGCCAGCAGCTTAGCGCAGCGGACAGGGGGTGCTGGAGATACGCAGTATTTT. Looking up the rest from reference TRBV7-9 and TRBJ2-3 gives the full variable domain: DTGVSQNPRHKITKRGQNVTFRCDPISEHNRLYWYRQTLGQGPEFLTYFQNEAQLEKSRLLSDRFSAERPKGSFSTLEIQRTEQGDSAMYLCASSLAQRTGGAGDTQYFGPGTRLTVL.

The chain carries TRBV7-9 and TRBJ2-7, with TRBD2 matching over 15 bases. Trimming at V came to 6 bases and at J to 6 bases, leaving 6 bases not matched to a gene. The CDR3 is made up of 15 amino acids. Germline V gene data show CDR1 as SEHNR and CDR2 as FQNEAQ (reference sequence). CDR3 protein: CASSGTSGRSCEQYF. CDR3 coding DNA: TGTGCCAGCAGTGGGACTAGCGGGAGGTCTTGCGAGCAGTACTTC.

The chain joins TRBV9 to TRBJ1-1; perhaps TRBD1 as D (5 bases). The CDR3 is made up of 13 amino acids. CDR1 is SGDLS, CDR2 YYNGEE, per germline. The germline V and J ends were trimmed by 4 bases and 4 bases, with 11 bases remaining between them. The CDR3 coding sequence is TGTGCCAGCAGCCCATCAGGGCCCACTGAAGCTTTCTTT. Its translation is CASSPSGPTEAFF.

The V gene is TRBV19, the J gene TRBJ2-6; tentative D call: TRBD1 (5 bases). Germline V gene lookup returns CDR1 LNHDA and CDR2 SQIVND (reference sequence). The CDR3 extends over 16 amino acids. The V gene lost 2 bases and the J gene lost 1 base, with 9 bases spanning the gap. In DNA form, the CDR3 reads TGTGCCAGTAGTATAACAGGCGCGTCTGGGGCCAACGTCCTGACTTTC. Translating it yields CASSITGASGANVLTF.

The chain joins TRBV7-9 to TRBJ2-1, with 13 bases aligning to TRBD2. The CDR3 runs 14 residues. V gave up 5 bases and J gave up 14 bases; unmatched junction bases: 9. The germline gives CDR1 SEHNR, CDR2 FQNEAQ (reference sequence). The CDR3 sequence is CASSPRTSGSLEFF. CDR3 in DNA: TGTGCCAGCAGCCCGAGGACTAGCGGGAGTCTGGAGTTCTTC. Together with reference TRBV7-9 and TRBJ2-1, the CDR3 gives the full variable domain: DTGVSQNPRHKITKRGQNVTFRCDPISEHNRLYWYRQTLGQGPEFLTYFQNEAQLEKSRLLSDRFSAERPKGSFSTLEIQRTEQGDSAMYLCASSPRTSGSLEFFGPGTRLTVL.

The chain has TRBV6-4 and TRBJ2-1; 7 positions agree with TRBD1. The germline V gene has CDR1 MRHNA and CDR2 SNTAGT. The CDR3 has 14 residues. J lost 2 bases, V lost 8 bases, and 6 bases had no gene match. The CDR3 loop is CASYRDRPYNEQFF. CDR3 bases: TGTGCCAGCTACCGGGACAGACCCTACAATGAGCAGTTCTTC.

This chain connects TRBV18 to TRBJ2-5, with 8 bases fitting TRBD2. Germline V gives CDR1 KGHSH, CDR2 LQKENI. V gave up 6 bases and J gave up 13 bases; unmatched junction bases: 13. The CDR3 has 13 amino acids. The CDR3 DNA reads TGTGCCAGCTCTCCTCCCGGGAGGGGAGCCTGGTACTTC. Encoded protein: CASSPPGRGAWYF.

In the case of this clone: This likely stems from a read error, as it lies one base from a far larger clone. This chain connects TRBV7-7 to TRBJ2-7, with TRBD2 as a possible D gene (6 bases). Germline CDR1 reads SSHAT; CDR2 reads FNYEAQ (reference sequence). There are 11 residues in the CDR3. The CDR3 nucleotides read TGTGCTAGCGATGGGGGGTACAAGCAGTACTTC. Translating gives CASDGGYKQYF.

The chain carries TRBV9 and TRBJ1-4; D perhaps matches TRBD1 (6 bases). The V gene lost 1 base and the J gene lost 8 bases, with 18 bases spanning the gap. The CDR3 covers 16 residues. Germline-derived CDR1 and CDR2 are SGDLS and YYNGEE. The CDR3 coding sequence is TGTGCCAGCAGCGTAAGGGGGGAGGGGTTTGACGAAAAACTGTTTTTT. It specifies CASSVRGEGFDEKLFF.

CDR3 sequence reads: CASSQTNGRGDTQYF. DNA of the CDR3: TGTGCCAGCAGCCAGACTAACGGGAGAGGAGATACGCAGTATTTT. The V gene is TRBV6-4, the J gene TRBJ2-3; TRBD2 might be the D (6 bases). Germline CDR1 MRHNA, CDR2 SNTAGT. The CDR3 has 15 amino acids. Trimming removed 6 bases at V and 5 bases at J, with 18 bases between.

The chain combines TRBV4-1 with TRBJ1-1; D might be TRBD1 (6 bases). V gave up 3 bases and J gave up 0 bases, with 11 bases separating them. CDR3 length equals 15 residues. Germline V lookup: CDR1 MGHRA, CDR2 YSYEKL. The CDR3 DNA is TGCGCCAGCAGCCAGAGGACAGTTTTGAACACTGAAGCTTTCTTT. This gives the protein CASSQRTVLNTEAFF.

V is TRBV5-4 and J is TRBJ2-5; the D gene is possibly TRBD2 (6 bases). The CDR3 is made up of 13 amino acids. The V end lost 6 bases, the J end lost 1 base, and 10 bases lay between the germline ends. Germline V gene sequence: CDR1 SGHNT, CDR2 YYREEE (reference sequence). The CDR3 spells CASTRDSQETQYF. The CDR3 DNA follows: TGTGCCAGCACCCGGGACTCCCAAGAGACCCAGTACTTC. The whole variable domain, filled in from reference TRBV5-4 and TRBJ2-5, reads ETGVTQSPTHLIKTRGQQVTLRCSSQSGHNTVSWYQQALGQGPQFIFQYYREEENGRGNFPPRFSGLQFPNYSSELNVNALELDDSALYLCASTRDSQETQYFGPGTRLLVL.

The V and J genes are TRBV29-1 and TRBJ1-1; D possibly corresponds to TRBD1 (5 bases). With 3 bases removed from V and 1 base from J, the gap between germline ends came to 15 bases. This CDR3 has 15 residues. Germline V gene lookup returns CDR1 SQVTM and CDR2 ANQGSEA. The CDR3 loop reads CSVETVLTANTEAFF. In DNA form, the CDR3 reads TGCAGCGTTGAGACAGTCCTAACAGCGAACACTGAAGCTTTCTTT.

The CDR3 loop is CASSDSGSFYEQFF. Here the CDR3 DNA reads TGTGCCAGCAGTGATAGCGGGAGTTTTTATGAGCAGTTCTTC. V and J are TRBV2 and TRBJ2-1; 9 positions agree with TRBD2. V was clipped by 3 bases and J by 8 bases; unmatched bases: 5. This CDR3 region has 14 residues. Germline loops: CDR1 SNHLY, CDR2 FYNNEI. Together with reference TRBV2 and TRBJ2-1, the CDR3 gives the full variable domain: EPEVTQTPSHQVTQMGQEVILRCVPISNHLYFYWYRQILGQKVEFLVSFYNNEISEKSEIFDDQFSVERPDGSNFTLKIRSTKLEDSAMYFCASSDSGSFYEQFFGPGTRLTVL.

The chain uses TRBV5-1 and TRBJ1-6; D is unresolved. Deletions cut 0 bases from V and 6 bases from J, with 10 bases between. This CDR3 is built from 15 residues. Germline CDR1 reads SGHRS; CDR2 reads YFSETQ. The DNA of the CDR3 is TGCGCCAGCAGCTTGGTGAGCGGTATTAATTCACCCCTCCACTTT. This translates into CASSLVSGINSPLHF.

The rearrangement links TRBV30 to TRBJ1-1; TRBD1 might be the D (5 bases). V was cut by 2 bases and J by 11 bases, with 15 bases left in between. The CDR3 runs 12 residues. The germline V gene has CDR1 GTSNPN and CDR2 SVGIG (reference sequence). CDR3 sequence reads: CAWSTGPRAAFF. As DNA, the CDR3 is TGTGCCTGGAGTACCGGGCCCAGGGCGGCTTTCTTT. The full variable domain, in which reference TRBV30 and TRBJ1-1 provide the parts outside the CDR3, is SQTIHQWPATLVQPVGSPLSLECTVEGTSNPNLYWYRQAAGRGLQLLFYSVGIGQISSEVPQNLSASRPQDRQFILSSKKLLLSDSGFYLCAWSTGPRAAFFGQGTRLTVV.

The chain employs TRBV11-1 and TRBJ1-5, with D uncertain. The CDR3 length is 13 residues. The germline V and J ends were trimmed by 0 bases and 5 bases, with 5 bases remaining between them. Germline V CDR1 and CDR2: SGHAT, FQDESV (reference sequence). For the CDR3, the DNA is TGTGCCAGCAGCTTAGCGGCTTATCAGCCCCAGCATTTT. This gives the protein CASSLAAYQPQHF.

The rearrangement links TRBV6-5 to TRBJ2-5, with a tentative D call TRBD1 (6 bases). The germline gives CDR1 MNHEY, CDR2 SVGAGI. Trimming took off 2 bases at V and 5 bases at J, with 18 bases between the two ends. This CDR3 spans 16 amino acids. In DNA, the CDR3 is TGTGCCAGCAGTTACGGGCATAGTGGGGGCGAGGAGACCCAGTACTTC. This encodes CASSYGHSGGEETQYF.

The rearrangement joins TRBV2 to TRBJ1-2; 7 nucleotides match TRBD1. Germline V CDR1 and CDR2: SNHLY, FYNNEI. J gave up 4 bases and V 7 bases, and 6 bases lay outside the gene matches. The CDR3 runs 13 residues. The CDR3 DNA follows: TGTGCCAGCAAAAACAGGGGACCCTATGGCTACACCTTC. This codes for CASKNRGPYGYTF.

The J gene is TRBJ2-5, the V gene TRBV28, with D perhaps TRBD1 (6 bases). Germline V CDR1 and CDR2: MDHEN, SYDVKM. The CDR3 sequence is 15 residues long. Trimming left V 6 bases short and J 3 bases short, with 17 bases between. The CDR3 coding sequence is TGTGCCAGCAGCTGGACGGGACACGAAAAAGAGACCCAGTACTTC. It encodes CASSWTGHEKETQYF. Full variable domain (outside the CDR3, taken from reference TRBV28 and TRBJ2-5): DVKVTQSSRYLVKRTGEKVFLECVQDMDHENMFWYRQDPGLGLRLIYFSYDVKMKEKGDIPEGYSVSREKKERFSLILESASTNQTSMYLCASSWTGHEKETQYFGPGTRLLVL.